The sequence of this T cell receptor beta chain was determined in a study of glioma-infiltrating T cells. Study-level findings and limits: Tissue-blood divergence was below expectation in non-neoplastic patients, above in gliomas. Tissue and blood shared very few CDR3 sequences.

To note about this clonotype: Its antigen is not identified.

Using RNA template, CDR3s of TCR alpha and beta were amplified with iRepertoire arm-PCR. One-step reverse transcription and amplification started from approximately 100-400 ng of tissue mRNA or PBMC total RNA. TCRdb recomputed calls from the multiplex PCR reads with MiXCR, one row per CDR3 protein. The sample gives roughly 100,000 distinct CDR3 sequences, less than 30% of which show up once; 40% to 45% is in the top ten. This TCR was sampled from a human donor with low-grade glioma or glioblastoma, undergoing nonglioma brain surgery, or in good health (not recorded which). The specimen was glioma tissue, nonneoplastic brain tissue, or PBMCs (not recorded which).

The CDR3 sequence: CASQGLAQSNEQFF. CDR3 sequence (DNA): TGCGCCAGCCAGGGACTAGCGCAGAGCAATGAGCAGTTCTTC. The genes are TRBV5-1 and TRBJ2-1, with 10 bases fitting TRBD2. Germline CDR1 SGHRS, CDR2 YFSETQ. With V trimmed by 7 bases and J by 6 bases, 7 bases remained unmatched. The CDR3 totals 14 residues.